This T cell receptor (beta chain) was captured in a study of blood T cell repertoires in COVID-19. The wider study: PBMCs, B-cell-depleted T cells, or T cells provided the cDNA or gDNA that made up the material.

Per the original methods: Estimation of nucleated cell counts relied on the amplification of reference gene primers. This table comes from immunoSEQ multiplex PCR, and its TCRdb copy is limited to in-frame clones, with some not included. V and J calls and clone size are those listed in that table; D and trimming were worked out from the DNA. Counted here are roughly 180,000 clones, roughly 76% occurring once; the ten biggest clones make up approximately 11%. Trimming stripped 4 bases from V and 2 bases from J, with 10 bases between. Germline V gene data show CDR1 as SGHDT and CDR2 as YYEEEE. This CDR3 region has 14 residues. It was during active infection that Seattle patients were enrolled and then longitudinally followed.

This clonotype originated in a woman aged 35 to 49 with COVID-19, enrolled during active disease. The chain combines TRBV5-6 with TRBJ1-3; D is uncertain. Sequenced material: peripheral blood. The CDR3 DNA is TGTGCCAGCAGCATCGACATAGCTGGAAACACCATATATTTT. This sequence encodes CASSIDIAGNTIYF.